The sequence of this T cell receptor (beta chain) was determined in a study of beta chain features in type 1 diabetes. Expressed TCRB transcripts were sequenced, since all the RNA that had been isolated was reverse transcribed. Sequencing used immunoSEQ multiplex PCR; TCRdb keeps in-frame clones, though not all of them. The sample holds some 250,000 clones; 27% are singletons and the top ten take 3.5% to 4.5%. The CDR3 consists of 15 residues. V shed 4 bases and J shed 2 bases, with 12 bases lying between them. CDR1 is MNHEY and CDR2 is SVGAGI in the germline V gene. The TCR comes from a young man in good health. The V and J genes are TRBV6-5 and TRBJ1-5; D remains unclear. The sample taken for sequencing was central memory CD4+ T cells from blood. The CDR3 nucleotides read TGTGCCAGCAGTTCCCGGGAGCGGGGCAATCAGCCCCAGCATTTT. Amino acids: CASSSRERGNQPQHF.